Each of the 17 T cell receptor beta chains below was sequenced from the same sample in a study of neurological immune-mediated disorders (dated by TCRdb to between 2018 and 2020). The receptor library was made with 5' RACE. Sequencing was carried out with an Illumina HiSeq 2500. TCRdb trimmed the raw reads at Q25, called clones with MiXCR and kept productive beta chains. Rows matching on CDR3 protein sequence are summarized as one entry with the most common DNA and genes. The sample has tens of thousands of distinct CDR3 sequences on record, 10% of them singletons. The ten largest clonotypes hold around 2% of the sample. The sample taken for sequencing was PBMCs. These receptors were collected from a man between 40 and 49 years old in good health.

There are many counts of this clonotype. CDR3 loop: CASSETQNTGELFF. In DNA, the CDR3 is TGCGCCAGCAGCGAGACACAGAACACCGGGGAGCTGTTTTTT. The chain carries TRBV5-1 and TRBJ2-2; no clear D. Germline V gene lookup returns CDR1 SGHRS and CDR2 YFSETQ. The CDR3 has 14 residues. V was clipped by 4 bases and J by 1 base, with 8 bases between them.

This clonotype was counted many times. The chain uses TRBV12-3 or TRBV12-4 and TRBJ2-4; 12 bases are a match to TRBD2. The CDR3 covers 15 residues. V shed 5 bases, J shed 4 bases, and the junction held 3 bases outside the gene matches. In DNA, the CDR3 is TGTGCCAGCAGTGTACTAGCGGGAGGTAAAAACATTCAGTACTTC. Protein product: CASSVLAGGKNIQYF.

This clonotype was recorded at least ten times. This chain uses TRBV28 with TRBJ2-2; D remains ambiguous. The germline gives CDR1 MDHEN, CDR2 SYDVKM. Between the trimmed V and J ends, which lost 1 base and 4 bases, there was a span of 4 bases. The CDR3 loop spans 13 amino acids. DNA of the CDR3: TGTGCCAGCAGTTTATTGGGCACCGGGGAGCTGTTTTTT. Protein product: CASSLLGTGELFF. Complete variable domain (other parts from reference TRBV28 and TRBJ2-2): DVKVTQSSRYLVKRTGEKVFLECVQDMDHENMFWYRQDPGLGLRLIYFSYDVKMKEKGDIPEGYSVSREKKERFSLILESASTNQTSMYLCASSLLGTGELFFGEGSRLTVL.

This clonotype was recorded many times. This chain links TRBV5-1 with TRBJ1-1, with 7 bases lining up with TRBD1. Germline V gene lookup returns CDR1 SGHRS and CDR2 YFSETQ. CDR3 length equals 16 residues. The trim removed 0 bases at V and 1 base at J, leaving 6 bases unmatched. CDR3 coding DNA: TGCGCCAGCAGCTTGGCCTACAGGGGCAAGAACACTGAAGCTTTCTTT. It yields the protein CASSLAYRGKNTEAFF.

This clonotype occurred many times. This chain uses TRBV3-1 with TRBJ2-7; D gene uncertain. The CDR3 is 13 residues long. Trimming shortened V by 2 bases and J by 1 base, and 6 bases separated the two germline ends. CDR1 and CDR2 (germline): LGHDT, YNNKEL (reference sequence). For the CDR3, the DNA is TGTGCCAGCAGCCAACCGGATTCCTACGAGCAGTACTTC. As protein: CASSQPDSYEQYF.

In this sample, this clonotype turned up many times. The chain employs TRBV3-1 and TRBJ1-2, with D unclear. Per germline, CDR1 LGHDT and CDR2 YNNKEL (reference sequence). Trimming stripped 0 bases from V and 8 bases from J, with 13 bases between. The CDR3 covers 14 residues. The CDR3 bases are TGTGCCAGCAGCCAAGATAGTCTGGGTAGGGGCTACACCTTC. This translates into CASSQDSLGRGYTF.

This clonotype was recorded at least ten times. This chain links TRBV5-1 with TRBJ1-1; TRBD1 might be the D (5 bases). The CDR3 has 15 amino acids. With 0 bases removed from V and 0 bases from J, the gap between germline ends came to 9 bases. Germline CDR1 is SGHRS and CDR2 is YFSETQ. The CDR3 coding sequence is TGCGCCAGCAGCTTGGATCCGGGGGTGAACACTGAAGCTTTCTTT. Protein sequence: CASSLDPGVNTEAFF.

This clonotype was found many times. The J gene is TRBJ1-2, the V gene TRBV11-2; no firm D call. This CDR3 has 15 residues. V was trimmed by 1 base and J by 0 bases, leaving 9 bases between them. Per germline, CDR1 SGHAT and CDR2 FQNNGV. CDR3 loop: CASSLAAEANYGYTF. The CDR3, as DNA: TGTGCCAGCAGCTTAGCAGCAGAAGCTAACTATGGCTACACCTTC.

In its sample, this clonotype was seen many times. The chain carries TRBV4-2 and TRBJ1-2; the match to TRBD1 covers 9 bases. V lost 4 bases, J lost 1 base, and 10 bases stayed unmatched. The CDR3 is 17 residues long. Germline values: CDR1 LGHNA, CDR2 YNFKEQ. CDR3 in amino acids: CASSPFTGTGSNYGYTF. The CDR3 region has the DNA TGTGCCAGCAGCCCCTTCACCGGGACAGGGAGTAACTATGGCTACACCTTC.

Remarks on this clonotype: One end of the junction does not line up with germline, which may come from a read error. The CDR3 sequence: CSARVSARAYEQYF. DNA for the CDR3: TGCAGCGCTAGAGTGAGCGCGAGGGCCTACGAGCAGTACTTC. J is TRBJ2-7 and V is TRBV20-1, with D possibly TRBD2 on 5 matching bases. Germline CDR1 reads DFQATT; CDR2 reads SNEGSKA (reference sequence). The CDR3 runs 14 residues.

This clonotype has a count of ten or more. The chain links TRBV3-1 to TRBJ2-7; D ambiguous. Germline-derived CDR1 and CDR2 are LGHDT and YNNKEL (reference sequence). The CDR3 totals 14 residues. Trimming cost V 0 bases and J 9 bases, with 15 bases left between them. Written as DNA, the CDR3 is TGTGCCAGCAGCCAAGAGATTGGAGTTGTAGGGCAGTACTTC. Its translation: CASSQEIGVVGQYF.

This clonotype was found many times. The chain recombines TRBV29-1 with TRBJ2-1; 7 bases are shared with TRBD2. This CDR3 spans 16 amino acids. From germline, CDR1 is SQVTM and CDR2 ANQGSEA. V lost 8 bases to trimming and J lost 0 bases; unmatched junction nucleotides: 13. CDR3 nucleotide sequence: TGCAGCTTTAACGACCTAGCGGAGAGCTCCTACAATGAGCAGTTCTTC. It encodes CSFNDLAESSYNEQFF.

This sequence joins TRBV12-2 and TRBJ2-7; the listed D gene, TRBD2, was not tested against the DNA. TRBV12-2 is labeled a pseudogene. The CDR3 sequence is 16 residues long. The CDR3 DNA reads TGTGCAAGTCGCTTAGCGAATCAGGGACTCTACTACGAGCAGTACTTC. Its protein is CASRLANQGLYYEQYF.

This clonotype was recorded at least ten times. This rearrangement joins TRBV5-4 to TRBJ2-5, with TRBD2 as a possible D gene (6 bases). Deletions cut 4 bases from V and 5 bases from J, with 12 bases between. Per germline, CDR1 SGHNT and CDR2 YYREEE (reference sequence). The length of the CDR3 is 13 residues. The CDR3 here is CASSQTGGETQYF. DNA for the CDR3: TGTGCCAGCAGCCAAACTGGAGGGGAGACCCAGTACTTC.

This clonotype has ten or more counts. V gene TRBV5-1 combines with J gene TRBJ2-1, with 7 positions matching TRBD2. V was pared by 1 base and J by 7 bases, with 5 bases of the junction left unmatched. The germline V gene has CDR1 SGHRS and CDR2 YFSETQ. There are 14 residues in the CDR3. The CDR3 DNA reads TGCGCCAGCAGCTTGCACGGGAGGAAGAATGAGCAGTTCTTC. Protein: CASSLHGRKNEQFF.

The J gene is TRBJ2-3, the V gene TRBV29-1; D is perhaps TRBD2 (6 bases). The CDR3 is 15 residues long. CDR1 is SQVTM and CDR2 is ANQGSEA in the germline V gene. Trimming stripped 4 bases from V and 1 base from J, with 15 bases between. The CDR3 DNA sequence: TGCAGCGTTGCCCTCCGGCGGGGCGGCACAGATACGCAGTATTTT. Protein: CSVALRRGGTDTQYF.

This clonotype has at least ten counts. The chain couples TRBV6-1 to TRBJ2-4, with D tentatively TRBD1 or TRBD2 (5 bases each). Germline values: CDR1 MNHNS, CDR2 SASEGT. The CDR3 length is 14 residues. Trimming left V 1 base short and J 2 bases short, with 6 bases between. CDR3 bases: TGTGCCAGCAGTGAAGGGGGGTCCAAAAACATTCAGTACTTC. Its protein is CASSEGGSKNIQYF.